The present TCR beta chain was sequenced within a study of T-cell reconstitution after alpha-beta-depleted transplantation in children. This sample's TCRbeta library carried unique molecular identifier barcodes. MiXCR, applied by TCRdb to the PCR reads, yields one record per CDR3 protein. The sample shows around 500,000 distinct CDR3 sequences, approximately 13% of them seen only once. V lost 3 bases to trimming and J lost 7 bases; unmatched junction nucleotides: 12. The CDR3 contains 16 residues. The V call is TRBV12-3 or TRBV12-4, the J call TRBJ1-2, with TRBD1 matching 9 bases. The source is a human donor who donated a stem cell graft to a child with combined immunodeficiency. This sample comprised PBMCs from the stem cell graft donor, obtained from the stem cell graft. CDR3 sequence reads: CASSFSTGGQGGGYTF. The CDR3 coding sequence is TGTGCCAGCAGTTTCAGCACCGGGGGACAGGGCGGTGGCTACACCTTC.